The present T cell receptor beta chain was sequenced within a study of T cells expressing NK-cell markers. Study in general: The authors sequenced eight donors, of whom seven were HCMV-seropositive and one was seronegative.

The CDR3 runs 13 residues. Germline V gene sequence: CDR1 SGHRS, CDR2 YFSETQ. TCRdb reanalyzed the 5' RACE reads and collapses them to one entry per CDR3 protein, without DNA. This sample's clone table lists under 600,000 distinct CDR3 sequences. This sequence originates from a woman aged 45-65 years in good health. V and J are TRBV5-1 and TRBJ2-3. The sequenced material came from blood T cells: a sorted CD56 or NKG2C T cell subset, CD4+ or CD8+ T cells, or bulk PBMC T cells (not recorded which). The CDR3 protein is CASSLVYGDTQYF.